This T cell receptor (beta chain) came from a study of molecular identifiers for immune sequencing clone quantification. Using its own MiXCR run on the PCR reads, TCRdb lists one record per CDR3 protein. The sample yields about 640,000 distinct CDR3 sequences, just under 20% seen once. The CDR3 loop spans 17 amino acids. With V trimmed by 1 base and J by 0 bases, 8 bases remained unmatched. Germline V gene sequence: CDR1 GTSNPN, CDR2 SVGIG (reference sequence). This clonotype was observed at least ten times. Material: naive CD8+ T cells from blood, with Jurkat cell RNA spiked in. The subset is: FACS-sorted CD8+CD4-CCR7+CD45RA+ naive T cells. This TCR came from a human donor in good health. Some libraries in this study had Jurkat cell RNA spiked in. The chain combines TRBV30 with TRBJ1-5; 8 bases are shared with TRBD1. DNA for the CDR3: TGTGCCTGGAGTGCCGGACAGGGTGGCCTTAGCAATCAGCCCCAGCATTTT. This sequence encodes CAWSAGQGGLSNQPQHF.